The T cell receptor beta chain under discussion was sequenced for a study of Ad26.COV2.S vaccination and SARS-CoV-2 variants. Whole-study context: The study gave Ad26.COV2.S intramuscularly, once or twice 56 days apart.

In regard to this clone: The antigen is not known.

Measured with immunoSEQ multiplex PCR; TCRdb has only the in-frame clones, and not every one. The data show just under 250,000 clones, roughly 90% seen once. Treatment specified: some 20 received Ad26.COV2.S at low or high dose, single or two shots; 5 received placebo; per-sample allocation not given. On day 63 after the first injection, vaccine and placebo recipients gave samples. In Boston, an adult donor aged 18-55 years took part. Study-wide points: Reported findings describe substantial breadth in spike-specific CD8+ and CD4+ T cell responses following vaccination.

The sequence was collected from a person aged 18-60 years who received the Ad26.COV2.S COVID-19 vaccine or a placebo. Material: peripheral blood, obtained in a trial of Ad26.COV2.S vaccine versus placebo.

The CDR3 is CATSRGPGGQGRWETKNIQYF. The CDR3 DNA sequence: TGTGCCACCAGCAGAGGGCCTGGGGGACAGGGGAGGTGGGAGACCAAAAACATTCAGTACTTC. This chain joins TRBV15 and TRBJ2-4, with 10 bases that match TRBD1. There are 21 residues in the CDR3. V shed 1 base, J shed 2 bases, and the junction held 17 bases outside the gene matches. CDR1 is LNHNV and CDR2 is YYDKDF in the germline V gene (reference sequence).